The rows below give T cell receptor beta chains drawn from one sample of a study of cytomegalovirus exposure and HLA in healthy donors. Data came from immunoSEQ multiplex PCR; TCRdb stores just in-frame clones and leaves some out. The data contain around 300,000 clones, around 87% of them singletons. The sequenced sample consisted of PBMCs. The source is a woman aged 18-30 years in good health and CMV-seronegative. Both conserved end residues are part of each CDR3. The order of the fields is J gene, clone size, V gene, CDR3 length, D gene, CDR3 protein, CDR3 DNA. A D gene is named only where the DNA matches it firmly. Clone size, where shown, is once, few, many, or a class for clones that have expanded.

j_gene: TRBJ1-5
abundance: -
v_gene: TRBV27
len: 16
d_gene: -
CDR3aa: CASSRTGRLGNQPQHF
CDR3nt: TGTGCCAGCAGTAGAACAGGAAGATTGGGCAATCAGCCCCAGCATTTT

j_gene: TRBJ2-1
abundance: -
v_gene: TRBV5-1
len: 14
d_gene: TRBD2
CDR3aa: CASRVTSVYNEQFF
CDR3nt: TGCGCCAGCAGAGTGACTAGCGTTTACAATGAGCAGTTCTTC

j_gene: TRBJ2-1
abundance: -
v_gene: TRBV13
len: 21
d_gene: TRBD2
CDR3aa: CASRVPLRGLAGLSSYNEQFF
CDR3nt: TGTGCCAGCAGAGTCCCCCTGAGGGGACTAGCGGGGCTCAGCTCCTACAATGAGCAGTTCTTC

j_gene: TRBJ1-5
abundance: -
v_gene: TRBV28
len: 15
d_gene: TRBD1
CDR3aa: CASSTGTASNQPQHF
CDR3nt: TGTGCCAGCAGTACCGGGACAGCTAGCAATCAGCCCCAGCATTTT

j_gene: TRBJ1-1
abundance: once
v_gene: TRBV18
len: 14
d_gene: -
CDR3aa: CASSPLEGGTEAFF
CDR3nt: TGTGCCAGCTCACCACTAGAGGGTGGCACTGAAGCTTTCTTT

j_gene: TRBJ2-7
abundance: -
v_gene: TRBV15
len: 14
d_gene: TRBD2
CDR3aa: CATSRVTSGYEQYF
CDR3nt: TGTGCCACCAGCAGAGTAACTAGCGGCTACGAGCAGTACTTC

j_gene: TRBJ1-2
abundance: -
v_gene: TRBV18
len: 16
d_gene: -
CDR3aa: CASRRGGMERYYGYTF
CDR3nt: TGTGCCAGCCGCCGCGGGGGCATGGAACGATACTATGGCTACACCTTC

j_gene: TRBJ2-3
abundance: once
v_gene: TRBV5-1
len: 17
d_gene: TRBD2
CDR3aa: CASSFKSRTSGTDTQYF
CDR3nt: TGCGCCAGCAGCTTCAAATCGCGGACTAGCGGCACAGATACGCAGTATTTT

j_gene: TRBJ1-2
abundance: -
v_gene: TRBV7-9
len: 12
d_gene: -
CDR3aa: CARLGPNYGYTF
CDR3nt: TGTGCCAGGTTGGGCCCTAACTATGGCTACACCTTC

j_gene: TRBJ1-1
abundance: -
v_gene: TRBV5-1
len: 15
d_gene: -
CDR3aa: CASSLIVDMNTEAFF
CDR3nt: TGCGCCAGCAGCTTAATAGTGGACATGAACACTGAAGCTTTCTTT

j_gene: TRBJ2-6
abundance: -
v_gene: TRBV6-5
len: 15
d_gene: -
CDR3aa: CASSMDSSGANVLTF
CDR3nt: TGTGCCAGCAGCATGGATAGCTCCGGGGCCAACGTCCTGACTTTC

j_gene: TRBJ2-1
abundance: -
v_gene: TRBV29-1
len: 13
d_gene: -
CDR3aa: CSVDAGLYNEQFF
CDR3nt: TGCAGCGTTGATGCGGGTCTTTACAATGAGCAGTTCTTC

j_gene: TRBJ2-7
abundance: few
v_gene: TRBV7-2
len: 13
d_gene: TRBD1
CDR3aa: CASSLWTGPEQYF
CDR3nt: TGTGCCAGCAGCTTATGGACAGGGCCCGAGCAGTACTTC

j_gene: TRBJ2-3
abundance: -
v_gene: TRBV30
len: 15
d_gene: TRBD2
CDR3aa: CAWSFMIGRSDTQYF
CDR3nt: TGTGCCTGGAGTTTCATGATCGGGAGGTCAGATACGCAGTATTTT

j_gene: TRBJ1-2
abundance: -
v_gene: TRBV18
len: 15
d_gene: TRBD1
CDR3aa: CASSPSGQGGYGYTF
CDR3nt: TGTGCCAGCTCACCTTCCGGACAGGGAGGCTATGGCTACACCTTC

j_gene: TRBJ2-2
abundance: -
v_gene: TRBV4-3
len: 16
d_gene: TRBD2
CDR3aa: CASSLSSGMNTGELFF
CDR3nt: TGCGCCAGCAGCCTCTCTAGCGGGATGAACACCGGGGAGCTGTTTTTT

j_gene: TRBJ2-3
abundance: -
v_gene: TRBV9
len: 16
d_gene: TRBD2
CDR3aa: CASSSRTGIAGDTQYF
CDR3nt: TGTGCCAGCAGCTCTCGGACAGGAATAGCGGGAGACACGCAGTATTTT

j_gene: TRBJ2-2
abundance: -
v_gene: TRBV19
len: 13
d_gene: -
CDR3aa: CASSRLATGELFF
CDR3nt: TGTGCCAGTAGTAGGCTAGCAACCGGGGAGCTGTTTTTT

j_gene: TRBJ2-6
abundance: once
v_gene: TRBV4-3
len: 21
d_gene: -
CDR3aa: CASSPKTSPRTANTGANVLTF
CDR3nt: TGCGCCAGCAGCCCAAAAACATCACCCAGGACAGCGAACACTGGGGCCAACGTCCTGACTTTC

j_gene: TRBJ2-7
abundance: -
v_gene: TRBV28
len: 12
d_gene: -
CDR3aa: CASRGAATRQYF
CDR3nt: TGTGCCAGCAGGGGGGCTGCTACGAGGCAGTACTTC

j_gene: TRBJ2-5
abundance: -
v_gene: TRBV10-3
len: 13
d_gene: TRBD2
CDR3aa: CAITGGAGETQYF
CDR3nt: TGTGCCATCACGGGGGGGGCTGGAGAGACCCAGTACTTC

j_gene: TRBJ2-5
abundance: once
v_gene: TRBV5-1
len: 16
d_gene: -
CDR3aa: CASSLGGTGPQETQYF
CDR3nt: TGCGCCAGCAGCCTAGGTGGAACAGGGCCCCAAGAGACCCAGTACTTC

j_gene: TRBJ2-5
abundance: -
v_gene: TRBV4-2
len: 15
d_gene: -
CDR3aa: CASSQSPAGSETQYF
CDR3nt: TGTGCCAGCAGCCAGTCGCCGGCGGGATCGGAGACCCAGTACTTC

j_gene: TRBJ2-1
abundance: -
v_gene: TRBV5-4
len: 16
d_gene: -
CDR3aa: CASSRLGQGGHNEQFF
CDR3nt: TGTGCCAGCAGCCGCCTAGGACAGGGAGGGCACAATGAGCAGTTCTTC

j_gene: TRBJ2-2
abundance: -
v_gene: TRBV9
len: 14
d_gene: TRBD1
CDR3aa: CASSRGQGSGELFF
CDR3nt: TGTGCCAGCAGCCGAGGACAGGGCAGCGGGGAGCTGTTTTTT

j_gene: TRBJ2-1
abundance: -
v_gene: TRBV7-9
len: 14
d_gene: TRBD2
CDR3aa: CASSLRREGREQFF
CDR3nt: TGTGCCAGCAGCTTAAGGCGGGAGGGCCGGGAGCAGTTCTTC

j_gene: TRBJ1-1
abundance: -
v_gene: TRBV28
len: 14
d_gene: TRBD1
CDR3aa: CASRPRGLSTEAFF
CDR3nt: TGTGCCAGCAGACCAAGGGGGCTGAGCACTGAAGCTTTCTTT

j_gene: TRBJ2-1
abundance: -
v_gene: TRBV7-8
len: 18
d_gene: TRBD2
CDR3aa: CASSLVARAGGSYNEQFF
CDR3nt: TGTGCCAGCAGCTTAGTCGCACGCGCGGGAGGGAGCTACAATGAGCAGTTCTTC

j_gene: TRBJ2-5
abundance: -
v_gene: TRBV15
len: 12
d_gene: -
CDR3aa: CATSNIQETQYF
CDR3nt: TGTGCCACCAGCAATATACAAGAGACCCAGTACTTC

j_gene: TRBJ2-7
abundance: -
v_gene: TRBV7-6
len: 15
d_gene: TRBD2
CDR3aa: CASSLARGNPLEQYF
CDR3nt: TGTGCCAGCAGCTTAGCGCGGGGGAACCCACTCGAGCAGTACTTC

j_gene: TRBJ2-3
abundance: -
v_gene: TRBV28
len: 16
d_gene: TRBD2
CDR3aa: CASSRGVAGSTDTQYF
CDR3nt: TGTGCCAGCAGCCGGGGGGTAGCGGGAAGCACAGATACGCAGTATTTT

j_gene: TRBJ1-2
abundance: few
v_gene: TRBV4-1
len: 20
d_gene: -
CDR3aa: CASSDHQGTSMGSRNYGYTF
CDR3nt: TGCGCCAGCAGTGACCACCAGGGAACGTCGATGGGAAGTAGGAACTATGGCTACACCTTC

j_gene: TRBJ1-1
abundance: -
v_gene: TRBV14
len: 13
d_gene: -
CDR3aa: CASSQVSVAGAFF
CDR3nt: TGTGCCAGCAGCCAAGTGTCGGTCGCCGGAGCTTTCTTT

j_gene: TRBJ2-1
abundance: -
v_gene: TRBV9
len: 15
d_gene: TRBD2
CDR3aa: CASQNSGGLNNEQFF
CDR3nt: TGTGCCAGCCAAAATAGCGGGGGATTAAACAATGAGCAGTTCTTC

j_gene: TRBJ2-7
abundance: -
v_gene: TRBV28
len: 16
d_gene: TRBD2
CDR3aa: CASSSTSGRGLYEQYF
CDR3nt: TGTGCCAGCAGCAGTACTAGCGGGAGGGGGCTCTACGAGCAGTACTTC

j_gene: TRBJ2-7
abundance: -
v_gene: TRBV2
len: 14
d_gene: TRBD1
CDR3aa: CASYGQGRSYEQYF
CDR3nt: TGTGCCAGCTACGGACAGGGCCGTTCCTACGAGCAGTACTTC

j_gene: TRBJ1-6
abundance: few
v_gene: TRBV2
len: 16
d_gene: TRBD1
CDR3aa: CASKEDRSSYNSPLHF
CDR3nt: TGTGCCAGCAAGGAGGACAGGAGCTCCTATAATTCACCCCTCCACTTT

j_gene: TRBJ1-1
abundance: -
v_gene: TRBV14
len: 15
d_gene: -
CDR3aa: CASSQDYRVNTEAFF
CDR3nt: TGTGCCAGCAGCCAAGACTACAGGGTAAACACTGAAGCTTTCTTT

j_gene: TRBJ2-7
abundance: -
v_gene: TRBV28
len: 14
d_gene: -
CDR3aa: CASSLDGSVYEQYF
CDR3nt: TGTGCCAGCAGTTTAGACGGGAGTGTATACGAGCAGTACTTC

j_gene: TRBJ1-1
abundance: once
v_gene: TRBV7-3
len: 15
d_gene: -
CDR3aa: CASSFDGLFDTEAFF
CDR3nt: TGTGCCAGCAGCTTCGACGGGTTGTTTGACACTGAAGCTTTCTTT

j_gene: TRBJ1-2
abundance: few
v_gene: TRBV4-1
len: 11
d_gene: -
CDR3aa: CASSRGNGYTF
CDR3nt: TGCGCCAGCAGCCGCGGAAATGGCTACACCTTC

j_gene: TRBJ2-1
abundance: -
v_gene: TRBV27
len: 17
d_gene: -
CDR3aa: CASSFGTPETSYNEQFF
CDR3nt: TGTGCCAGCAGTTTCGGCACTCCGGAGACCTCCTACAATGAGCAGTTCTTC

j_gene: TRBJ2-1
abundance: -
v_gene: TRBV7-2
len: 16
d_gene: TRBD1
CDR3aa: CASSPSRDRGWNEQFF
CDR3nt: TGTGCCAGCAGCCCAAGCCGGGACAGGGGTTGGAATGAGCAGTTCTTC

j_gene: TRBJ1-1
abundance: -
v_gene: TRBV11-2
len: 13
d_gene: -
CDR3aa: CASSSPGGFEAFF
CDR3nt: TGTGCCAGCAGCTCCCCGGGGGGATTTGAAGCTTTCTTT

j_gene: TRBJ2-2
abundance: -
v_gene: TRBV5-1
len: 16
d_gene: TRBD1
CDR3aa: CASSSRTGSLPGELFF
CDR3nt: TGCGCCAGCAGCTCTCGGACAGGTTCCCTTCCCGGGGAGCTGTTTTTT